The T cell receptor (beta chain) described here comes from a study of shared clonotypes between healthy human individuals. Overall study findings and caveats: The study found 4.5% to 5% of naive CD4 clonotypes shared across a few donors.

Profiled with immunoSEQ multiplex PCR; TCRdb holds only in-frame clones, not every one. The table lists over 2 million clones, just under 95% of them singletons. With regard to this clone: Antigen unknown. This sample also contains other DNA sequences that code for the same CDR3.

Selected positively for CCR7 and CD45RO-negative, naive CD8 cells excluded terminally differentiated effector memory CD45RA+ cells. CDR1 is MNHEY, CDR2 SMNVEV, per germline (reference sequence). V lost 3 bases and J lost 3, with 10 bases in between. The CDR3 is 14 amino acids. Material: naive CD8+ T cells sorted from blood. The rearrangement uses TRBV27 and TRBJ2-3; D is perhaps TRBD2 (6 bases). The origin of this receptor is a young man in good health. The CDR3: CASSLRGGTDTQYF. DNA for the CDR3: TGTGCCAGCAGTTTGCGTGGGGGGACAGATACGCAGTATTTT.